This T cell receptor beta chain was recovered during a study of blood T cell repertoires in COVID-19. Background on the study: From the United States, Italy and Spain came samples of acute and convalescent COVID-19. Sample material is recorded as cDNA or gDNA derived from T cells, B-cell-depleted T cells, or PBMCs.

This clone has just one count. Clinical history reported by participants formed the basis on which cohorts were assigned. Deletions cut 1 base from V and 1 base from J, with 14 bases between. In germline, CDR1 is LGHNA, CDR2 YSLEER. The CDR3 contains 16 residues. Original methodology: Amplification with reference gene primers provided the estimates of nucleated cell counts. Profiled with immunoSEQ multiplex PCR; TCRdb holds only in-frame clones, not every one. The V and J calls and clone size were taken over from that table, and D and trimming were inferred from the DNA. This table holds approximately 270,000 clones, about nine tenths found once.

Sequencing was performed on PBMCs or T cells enriched from blood (not recorded which). This chain uses TRBV4-3 with TRBJ2-7; a possible D gene is TRBD1 (6 bases). The sequence came from a man aged 35 to 55 who had recovered from COVID-19. Here the CDR3 DNA reads TGCGCCAGCAGCCAAGCGTACAGGGTCTCGTCCTACGAGCAGTACTTC. Residues: CASSQAYRVSSYEQYF.